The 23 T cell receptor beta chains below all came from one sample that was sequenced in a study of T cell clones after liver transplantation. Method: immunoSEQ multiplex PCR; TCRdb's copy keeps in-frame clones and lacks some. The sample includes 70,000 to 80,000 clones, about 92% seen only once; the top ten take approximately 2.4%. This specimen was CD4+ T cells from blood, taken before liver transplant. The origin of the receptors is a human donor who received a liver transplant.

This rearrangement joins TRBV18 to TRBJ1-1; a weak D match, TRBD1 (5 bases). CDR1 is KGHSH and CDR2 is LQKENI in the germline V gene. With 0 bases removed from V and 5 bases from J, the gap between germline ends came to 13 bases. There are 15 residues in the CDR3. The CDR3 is CASSPPGGADTEAFF. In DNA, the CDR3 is TGTGCCAGCTCACCACCGGGAGGGGCGGATACTGAAGCTTTCTTT.

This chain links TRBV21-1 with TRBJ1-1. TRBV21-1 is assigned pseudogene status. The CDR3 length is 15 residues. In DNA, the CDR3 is TGTGCCAGCAGCAGGGACCGGGCCCCACGCGGTGAAGCTTTCTTT. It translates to CASSRDRAPRGEAFF.

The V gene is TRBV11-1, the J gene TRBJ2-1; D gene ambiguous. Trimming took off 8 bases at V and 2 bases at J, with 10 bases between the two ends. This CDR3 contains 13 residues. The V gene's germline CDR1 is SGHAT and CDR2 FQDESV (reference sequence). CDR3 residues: CASGQAPYNEQFF. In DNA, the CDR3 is TGTGCCAGCGGCCAGGCCCCCTACAATGAGCAGTTCTTC.

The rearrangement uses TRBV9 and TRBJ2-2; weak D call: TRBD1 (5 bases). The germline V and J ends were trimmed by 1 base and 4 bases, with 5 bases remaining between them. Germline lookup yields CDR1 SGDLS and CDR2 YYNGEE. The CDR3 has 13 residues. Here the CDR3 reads CASSVTGTGELFF. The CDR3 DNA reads TGTGCCAGCAGCGTAACAGGCACCGGGGAGCTGTTTTTT.

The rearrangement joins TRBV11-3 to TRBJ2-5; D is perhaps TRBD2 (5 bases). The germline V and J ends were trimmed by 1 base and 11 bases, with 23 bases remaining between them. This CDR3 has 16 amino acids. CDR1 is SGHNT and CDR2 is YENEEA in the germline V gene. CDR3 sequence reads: CASSLGPLGSGSQQYF. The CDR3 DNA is TGTGCCAGCAGCTTAGGCCCCCTAGGCAGCGGTTCCCAGCAGTACTTC.

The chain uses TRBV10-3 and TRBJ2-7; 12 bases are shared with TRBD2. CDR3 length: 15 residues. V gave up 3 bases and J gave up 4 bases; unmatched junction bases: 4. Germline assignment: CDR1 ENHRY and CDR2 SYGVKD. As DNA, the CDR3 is TGTGCCATCAGTGACCCTAGCGGGAGGGCTTACGAGCAGTACTTC. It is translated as CAISDPSGRAYEQYF.

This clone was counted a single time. CDR3 sequence reads: CASSRPGNTYGYTF. In nucleotides, the CDR3 is TGTGCCAGCAGCCGACCGGGAAATACGTATGGCTACACCTTC. The gene calls are TRBV4-2 and TRBJ1-2; no definite D call. The CDR3 has 14 residues. V was pared by 4 bases and J by 5 bases, with 14 bases between. Germline CDR1 reads LGHNA; CDR2 reads YNFKEQ.

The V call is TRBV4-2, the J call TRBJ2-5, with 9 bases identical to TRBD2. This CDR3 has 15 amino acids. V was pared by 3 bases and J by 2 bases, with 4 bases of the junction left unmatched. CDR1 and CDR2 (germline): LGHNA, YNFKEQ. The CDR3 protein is CASSQGLAVQETQYF. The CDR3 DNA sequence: TGTGCCAGCAGCCAGGGACTAGCAGTTCAAGAGACCCAGTACTTC.

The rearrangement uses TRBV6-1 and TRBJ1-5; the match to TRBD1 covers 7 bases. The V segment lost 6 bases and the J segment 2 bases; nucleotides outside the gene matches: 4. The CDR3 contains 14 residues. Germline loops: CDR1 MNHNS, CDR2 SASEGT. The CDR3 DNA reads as TGTGCCAGCAGACCAACAGGGGGCAATCAGCCCCAGCATTTT. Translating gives CASRPTGGNQPQHF.

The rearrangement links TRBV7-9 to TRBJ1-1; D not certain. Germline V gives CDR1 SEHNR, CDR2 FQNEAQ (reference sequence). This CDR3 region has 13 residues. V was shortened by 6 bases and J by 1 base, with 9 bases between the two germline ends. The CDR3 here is CASSDRQNTEAFF. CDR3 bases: TGTGCCAGCAGTGACCGACAGAACACTGAAGCTTTCTTT. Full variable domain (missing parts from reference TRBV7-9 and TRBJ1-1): DTGVSQNPRHKITKRGQNVTFRCDPISEHNRLYWYRQTLGQGPEFLTYFQNEAQLEKSRLLSDRFSAERPKGSFSTLEIQRTEQGDSAMYLCASSDRQNTEAFFGQGTRLTVV.

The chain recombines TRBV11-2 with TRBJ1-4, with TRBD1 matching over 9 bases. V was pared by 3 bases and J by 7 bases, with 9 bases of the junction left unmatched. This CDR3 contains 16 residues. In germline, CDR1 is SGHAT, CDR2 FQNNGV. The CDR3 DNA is TGTGCCAGCAGCTTTGGGACCGGGACAGGGACTGAAAAACTGTTTTTT. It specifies CASSFGTGTGTEKLFF.

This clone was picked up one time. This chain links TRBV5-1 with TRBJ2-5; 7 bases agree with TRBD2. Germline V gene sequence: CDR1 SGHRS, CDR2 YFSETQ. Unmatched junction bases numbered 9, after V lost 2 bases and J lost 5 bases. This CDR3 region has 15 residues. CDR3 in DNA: TGCGCCAGCAGCTTATCAGGCGGGAGCGGCGAGACCCAGTACTTC. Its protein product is CASSLSGGSGETQYF.

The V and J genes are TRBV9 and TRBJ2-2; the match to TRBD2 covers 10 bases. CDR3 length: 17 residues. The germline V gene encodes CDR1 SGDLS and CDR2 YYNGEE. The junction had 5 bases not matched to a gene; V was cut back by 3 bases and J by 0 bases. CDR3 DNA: TGTGCCAGCAGCGGAAAGACTAGCGGGTCGAACACCGGGGAGCTGTTTTTT. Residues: CASSGKTSGSNTGELFF.

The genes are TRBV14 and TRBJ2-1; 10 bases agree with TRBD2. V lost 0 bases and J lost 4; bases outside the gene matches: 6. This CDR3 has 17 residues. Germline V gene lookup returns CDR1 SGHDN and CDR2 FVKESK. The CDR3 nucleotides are TGTGCCAGCAGCCAAGATACGGGACTAGCGCTTTACAATGAGCAGTTCTTC. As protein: CASSQDTGLALYNEQFF.

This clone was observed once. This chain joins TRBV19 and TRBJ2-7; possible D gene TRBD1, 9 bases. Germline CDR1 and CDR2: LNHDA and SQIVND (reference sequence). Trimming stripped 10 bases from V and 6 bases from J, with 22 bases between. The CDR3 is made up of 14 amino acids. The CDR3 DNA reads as TGTGCCACTCGGGGGGGGACAGGGTTCGGCGAGCAGTACTTC. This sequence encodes CATRGGTGFGEQYF.

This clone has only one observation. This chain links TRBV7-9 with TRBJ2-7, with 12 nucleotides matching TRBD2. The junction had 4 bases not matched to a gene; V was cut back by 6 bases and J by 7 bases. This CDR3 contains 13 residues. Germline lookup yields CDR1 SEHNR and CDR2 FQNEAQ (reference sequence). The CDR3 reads CASSSGLAGEQYF. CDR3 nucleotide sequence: TGTGCCAGCAGTTCGGGACTAGCGGGTGAGCAGTACTTC.

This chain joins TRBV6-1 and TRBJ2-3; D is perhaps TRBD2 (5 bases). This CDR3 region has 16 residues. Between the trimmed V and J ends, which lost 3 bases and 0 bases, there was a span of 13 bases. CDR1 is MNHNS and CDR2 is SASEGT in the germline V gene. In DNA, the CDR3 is TGTGCCAGCAGTGACCGCCCTAGCTCTAGCACAGATACGCAGTATTTT. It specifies CASSDRPSSSTDTQYF.

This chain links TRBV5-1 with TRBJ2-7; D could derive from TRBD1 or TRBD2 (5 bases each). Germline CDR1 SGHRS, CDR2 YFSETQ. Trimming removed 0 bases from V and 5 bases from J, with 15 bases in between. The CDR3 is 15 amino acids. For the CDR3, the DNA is TGCGCCAGCAGCTTGGGTGCCTCCCGGGGCGACGAGCAGTACTTC. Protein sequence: CASSLGASRGDEQYF.

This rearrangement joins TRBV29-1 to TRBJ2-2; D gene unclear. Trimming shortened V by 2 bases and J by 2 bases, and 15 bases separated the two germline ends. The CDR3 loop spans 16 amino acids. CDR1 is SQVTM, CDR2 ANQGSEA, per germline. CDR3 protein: CSVETRIGLNTGELFF. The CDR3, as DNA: TGCAGCGTTGAAACCCGTATAGGTCTTAACACCGGGGAGCTGTTTTTT.

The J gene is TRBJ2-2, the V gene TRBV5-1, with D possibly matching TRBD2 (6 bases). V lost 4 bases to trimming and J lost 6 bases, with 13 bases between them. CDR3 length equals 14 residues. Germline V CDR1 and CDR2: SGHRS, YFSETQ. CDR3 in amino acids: CASSRDGGPGELFF. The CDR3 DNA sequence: TGCGCCAGCAGCAGGGACGGAGGGCCCGGGGAGCTGTTTTTT.

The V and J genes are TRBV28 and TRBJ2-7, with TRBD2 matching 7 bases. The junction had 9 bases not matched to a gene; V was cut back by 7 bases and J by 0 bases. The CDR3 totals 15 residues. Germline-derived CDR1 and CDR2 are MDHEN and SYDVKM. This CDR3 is CASTSGPSYSYEQYF. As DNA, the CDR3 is TGTGCCAGCACTAGCGGTCCCTCCTACTCCTACGAGCAGTACTTC.

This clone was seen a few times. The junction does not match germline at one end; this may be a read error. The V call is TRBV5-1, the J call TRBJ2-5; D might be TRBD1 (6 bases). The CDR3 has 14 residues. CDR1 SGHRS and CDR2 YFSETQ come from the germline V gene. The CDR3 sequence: CASSLERSTGQRNF. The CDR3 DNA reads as TGCGCCAGCAGCTTGGAAAGGTCGACGGGACAAAGAAACTTC. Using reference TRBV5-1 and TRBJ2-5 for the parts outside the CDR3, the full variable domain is KAGVTQTPRYLIKTRGQQVTLSCSPISGHRSVSWYQQTPGQGLQFLFEYFSETQRNKGNFPGRFSGRQFSNSRSEMNVSTLELGDSALYLCASSLERSTGQRNFGPGTRLLVL.

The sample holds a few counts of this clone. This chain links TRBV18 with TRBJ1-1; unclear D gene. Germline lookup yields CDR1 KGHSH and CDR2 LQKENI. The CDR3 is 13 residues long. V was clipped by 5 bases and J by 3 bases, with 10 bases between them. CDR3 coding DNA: TGTGCCAGCTCAACAAAGGGAGACACTGAAGCTTTCTTT. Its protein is CASSTKGDTEAFF. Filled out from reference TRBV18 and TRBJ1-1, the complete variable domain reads NAGVMQNPRHLVRRRGQEARLRCSPMKGHSHVYWYRQLPEEGLKFMVYLQKENIIDESGMPKERFSAEFPKEGPSILRIQQVVRGDSAAYFCASSTKGDTEAFFGQGTRLTVV.